This record concerns one TCR beta chain sequence. For repertoire sequencing, the TCR beta CDR3 regions were amplified from RNA transcripts. HTBI primers were employed in first-round RT-PCR, then a second-round multiplex PCR followed. Each CDR3 protein gets one entry after TCRdb re-called the multiplex PCR reads with MiXCR. In the table there are about 400,000 distinct CDR3 sequences, around 20% of which are singletons. The entry originates in a study of Graves' ophthalmopathy and Graves' hyperthyroidism. About the study: Researchers obtained peripheral blood at initial diagnosis, before any treatment had begun.

The diagnostic workup employed clinical symptoms, serum thyroxine, TRAb, thyroid ultrasound and orbital computed tomography. Germline loops: CDR1 LGHNA, CDR2 YSLEER. V dropped 1 base and J dropped 4 bases, with 13 bases sitting between them. This CDR3 has 15 amino acids. Sequenced input: peripheral blood. The source is a woman aged 18-29 years with Graves' ophthalmopathy. This chain connects TRBV4-3 to TRBJ1-2; D possibly corresponds to TRBD1 (5 bases). Written as DNA, the CDR3 is TGCGCCAGCAGCCAAGGAACTGGGACTATCTATGGCTACACCTTC. Protein product: CASSQGTGTIYGYTF.